This TCR beta chain was captured in a study of T-cell reconstitution after alpha-beta-depleted transplantation in children. The CDR3 spans 14 residues. Trimming took 3 bases from V and 0 from J, leaving 9 bases between them. Germline values: CDR1 KGHSH, CDR2 LQKENI. Unique molecular identifiers were incorporated when the TCRbeta library was constructed. TCRdb analysed the PCR reads with MiXCR anew, one entry per CDR3 protein. The data show 130,000 to 150,000 distinct CDR3 sequences, with more than 8% seen just once and about a sixth held by the top ten. This clonotype was observed many times. The gene calls are TRBV18 and TRBJ2-7; D call uncertain. The TCR was taken from a female patient aged 2-10 years who had a stem cell transplant for congenital amegakaryocytic thrombocytopenia, so the T cells may come from the graft donor. The material was PBMCs, mostly from graft donor cells, obtained 180 days after TCRalphabeta/CD19-depleted stem cell transplant. CDR3 DNA: TGTGCCAGCTCACCTCAGAGCATCTCCTACGAGCAGTACTTC. Its protein product is CASSPQSISYEQYF.